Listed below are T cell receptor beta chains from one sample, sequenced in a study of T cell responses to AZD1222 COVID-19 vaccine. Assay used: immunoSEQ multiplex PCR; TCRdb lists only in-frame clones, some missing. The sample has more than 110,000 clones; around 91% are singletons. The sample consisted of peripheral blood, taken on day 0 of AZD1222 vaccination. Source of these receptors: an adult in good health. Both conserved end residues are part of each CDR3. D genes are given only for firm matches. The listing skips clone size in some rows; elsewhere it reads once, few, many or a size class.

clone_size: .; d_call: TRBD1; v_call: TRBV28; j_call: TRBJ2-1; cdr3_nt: TGTGCCAGCAGTTTGCCCTCAACCGGGACAGGATACAATGAGCAGTTCTTC; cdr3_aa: CASSLPSTGTGYNEQFF
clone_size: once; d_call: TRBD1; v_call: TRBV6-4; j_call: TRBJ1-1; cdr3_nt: TGTGCCAGCAGTGTCGGGACAGGGAAGGACACTGAAGCTTTCTTT; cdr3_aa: CASSVGTGKDTEAFF
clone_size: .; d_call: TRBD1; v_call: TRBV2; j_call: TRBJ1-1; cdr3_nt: TGTGCCAGCAGGGAAAGACAGGGTATGGGCACTGAAGCTTTCTTT; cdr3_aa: CASRERQGMGTEAFF
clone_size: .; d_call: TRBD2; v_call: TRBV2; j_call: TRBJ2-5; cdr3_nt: TGTGCCAGCAGTGAAACTAGCGGGAGGGTGGAGACCCAGTACTTC; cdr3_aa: CASSETSGRVETQYF
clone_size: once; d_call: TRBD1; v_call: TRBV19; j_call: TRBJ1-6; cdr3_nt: TGTGCCAGTAGTGCCTGGACAGGGTCCAATTCACCCCTCCACTTT; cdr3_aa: CASSAWTGSNSPLHF
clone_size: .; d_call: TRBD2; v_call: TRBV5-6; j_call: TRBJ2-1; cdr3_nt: TGTGCCAGCAGCCTATTAGCGGGAGGATCCTACAATGAGCAGTTCTTC; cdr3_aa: CASSLLAGGSYNEQFF
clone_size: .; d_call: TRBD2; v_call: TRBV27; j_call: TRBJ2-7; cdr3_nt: TGTGCCAGCAGGCCCCTAGCGGGAGGAGTAAAGTACGAGCAGTACTTC; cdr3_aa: CASRPLAGGVKYEQYF
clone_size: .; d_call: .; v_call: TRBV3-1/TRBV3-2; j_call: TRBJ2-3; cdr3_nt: TGTGCCAGCAGCCAAGGGTTCACTGGCAGCACAGATACGCAGTATTTT; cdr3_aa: CASSQGFTGSTDTQYF
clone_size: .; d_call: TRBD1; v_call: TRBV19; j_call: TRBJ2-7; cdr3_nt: TGTGCCAGTAGTGGGGACAGGGGGTACGAGCAGTACTTC; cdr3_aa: CASSGDRGYEQYF
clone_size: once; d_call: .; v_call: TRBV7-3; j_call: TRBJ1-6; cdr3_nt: TGTGCCAGCAGAGCCGGGATCGGAAATTCACCCCTCCACTTT; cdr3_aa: CASRAGIGNSPLHF
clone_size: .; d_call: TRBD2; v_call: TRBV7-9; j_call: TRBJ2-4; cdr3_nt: TGTGCCAGCAGCTTTCCAGGGAGCGGGGACATTCAGTACTTC; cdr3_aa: CASSFPGSGDIQYF
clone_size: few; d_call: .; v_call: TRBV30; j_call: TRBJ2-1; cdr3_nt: TGTGCCTGGAGTCCATCACTAGGCAATGAGCAGTTCTTC; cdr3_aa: CAWSPSLGNEQFF
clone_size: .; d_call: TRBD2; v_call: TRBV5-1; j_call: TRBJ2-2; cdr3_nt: TGCGCCAGCAGCTTCACAGCGGGAGGGTACACCGGGGAGCTGTTTTTT; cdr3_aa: CASSFTAGGYTGELFF
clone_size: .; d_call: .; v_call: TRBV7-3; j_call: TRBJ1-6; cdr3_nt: TGTGCCAGCAGCCCTCGGCCTTATTCACCCCTCCACTTT; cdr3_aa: CASSPRPYSPLHF
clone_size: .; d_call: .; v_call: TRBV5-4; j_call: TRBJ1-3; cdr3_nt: TGTGCCAGCAGCTCCCGTGAGAACCCCTCCGCTGGAAACACCATATATTTT; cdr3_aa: CASSSRENPSAGNTIYF
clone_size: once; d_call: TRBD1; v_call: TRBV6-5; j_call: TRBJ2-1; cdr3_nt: TGTGCCAGCAGTCCACAGGGGGCATTGTCCAATGAGCAGTTCTTC; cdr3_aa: CASSPQGALSNEQFF
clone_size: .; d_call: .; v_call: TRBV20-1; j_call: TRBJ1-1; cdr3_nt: TGCAGTGCTAGTGAGGGCTCCGGGGACACTGAAGCTTTCTTT; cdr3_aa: CSASEGSGDTEAFF
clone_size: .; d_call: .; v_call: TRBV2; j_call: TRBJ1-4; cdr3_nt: TGTGCCAGCAGACTGGCAGTACGTTTTAATGAAAAACTGTTTTTT; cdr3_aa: CASRLAVRFNEKLFF
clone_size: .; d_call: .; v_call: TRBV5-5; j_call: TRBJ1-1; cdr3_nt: TGTGCCAGCAGCTTAACGAGGGTAGCTTTCTTT; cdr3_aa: CASSLTRVAFF
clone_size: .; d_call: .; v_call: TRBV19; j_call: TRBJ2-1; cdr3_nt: TGTGCCAGATACAATGAGCAGTTCTTC; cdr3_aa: CARYNEQFF
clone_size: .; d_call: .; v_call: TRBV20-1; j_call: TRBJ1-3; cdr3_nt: TGCAGTGCTAGTCAGGGTAAATCTGGAAACACCATATATTTT; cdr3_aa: CSASQGKSGNTIYF
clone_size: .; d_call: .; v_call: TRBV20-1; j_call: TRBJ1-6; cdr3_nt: TGCAGTGCTAGTCCTGGGGGCGATTCACCCCTCCACTTT; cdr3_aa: CSASPGGDSPLHF
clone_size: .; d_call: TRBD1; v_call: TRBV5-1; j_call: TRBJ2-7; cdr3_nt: TGCGCCAGCAGCAAGGGACAGGTGGACTACGAGCAGTACTTC; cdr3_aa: CASSKGQVDYEQYF
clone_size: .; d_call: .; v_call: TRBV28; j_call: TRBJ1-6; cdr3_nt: TGTGCCAGCAGTTTGGGGGGAAGGGATTCACCCCTCCACTTT; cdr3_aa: CASSLGGRDSPLHF
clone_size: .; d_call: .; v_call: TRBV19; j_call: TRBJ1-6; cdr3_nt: TGTGCCAGAAAAAGAGTTACCCGTATGTGGGAGAGGATCATGGATTCACCCCTCCACTTT; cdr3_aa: CARKRVTRMWERIMDSPLHF
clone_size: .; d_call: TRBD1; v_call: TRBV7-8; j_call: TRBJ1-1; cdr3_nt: TGTGCCAGCAGCTATCCCTCAGATGGGACAGGGATGGGGAAAAACACTGAAGCTTTCTTT; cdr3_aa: CASSYPSDGTGMGKNTEAFF
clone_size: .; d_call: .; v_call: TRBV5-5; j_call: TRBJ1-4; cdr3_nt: TGTGCCAGCACCCTACTTACAGGAACTAATGAAAAACTGTTTTTT; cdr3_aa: CASTLLTGTNEKLFF
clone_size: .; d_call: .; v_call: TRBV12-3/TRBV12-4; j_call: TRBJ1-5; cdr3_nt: TGTGCCAGCAGTTTTGGCAGGTGGGAGCCCCAGCATTTT; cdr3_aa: CASSFGRWEPQHF
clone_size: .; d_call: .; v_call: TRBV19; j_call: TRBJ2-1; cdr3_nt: TGTGCCAGTAGTATCAGCTTAAGCTCCTACAATGAGCAGTTCTTC; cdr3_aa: CASSISLSSYNEQFF
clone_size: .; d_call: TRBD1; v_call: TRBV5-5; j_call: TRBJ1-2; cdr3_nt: TGTGCCAGCAGCGGCGGACAGGGGCCGTATCATCTTTTC; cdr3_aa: CASSGGQGPYHLF
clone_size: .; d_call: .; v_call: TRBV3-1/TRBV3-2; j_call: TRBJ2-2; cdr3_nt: TGTGCCAGCAGCCTCAATAGCTATCAAACCGGGGAGCTGTTTTTT; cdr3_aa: CASSLNSYQTGELFF
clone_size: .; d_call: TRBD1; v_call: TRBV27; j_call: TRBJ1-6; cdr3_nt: TGTGCCAGCAAACAGAGGACAGGGGGCTCCTATAATTCACCCCTCCACTTT; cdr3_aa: CASKQRTGGSYNSPLHF
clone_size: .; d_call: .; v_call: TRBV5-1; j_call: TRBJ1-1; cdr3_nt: TGCGCCAGCAGCTCGGGGGGGTACAACCTACCGGAAGCTTTCTTT; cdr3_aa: CASSSGGYNLPEAFF
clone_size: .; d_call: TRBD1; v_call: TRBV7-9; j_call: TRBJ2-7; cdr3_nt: TGTGCCAGCAGCGAGGACAGGTACTCCTACGAGCAGTACTTC; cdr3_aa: CASSEDRYSYEQYF
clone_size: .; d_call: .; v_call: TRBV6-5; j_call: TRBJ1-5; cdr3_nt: TGTGCCAGCAGAGGAACAGTGGGGAGCCATCAGCCCCAGCATTTT; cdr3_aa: CASRGTVGSHQPQHF
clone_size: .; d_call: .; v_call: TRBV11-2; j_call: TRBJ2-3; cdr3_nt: TGTGCCAGCAGCTTAGGATCACCAGATACGCAGTATTTT; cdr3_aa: CASSLGSPDTQYF
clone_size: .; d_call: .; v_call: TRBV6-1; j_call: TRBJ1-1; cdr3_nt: TGTGCCAGCAGTGAAAGGGCCCGGAAGGGTGAAGCTTTCTTT; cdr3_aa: CASSERARKGEAFF
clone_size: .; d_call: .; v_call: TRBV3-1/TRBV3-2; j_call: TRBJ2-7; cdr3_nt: TGTGCCAGCAGCCATCCAGGTTGGGAGCAGTACTTC; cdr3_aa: CASSHPGWEQYF
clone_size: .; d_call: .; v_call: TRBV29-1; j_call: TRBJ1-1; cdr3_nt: TGCAGCGTTGAAGATTGGGCAGGGCATGTCACTGAAGCTTTCTTT; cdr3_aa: CSVEDWAGHVTEAFF
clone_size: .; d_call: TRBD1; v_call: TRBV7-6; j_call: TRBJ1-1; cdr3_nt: TGTGCCAGCAGCTTAGTGGCAGGGGGAATGGGTGAAGCTTTCTTT; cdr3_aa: CASSLVAGGMGEAFF
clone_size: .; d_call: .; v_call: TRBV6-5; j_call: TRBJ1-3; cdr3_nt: TGTGCCAGCAGTTACTCGGAAAGGGATGGAAACACCATATATTTT; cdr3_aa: CASSYSERDGNTIYF